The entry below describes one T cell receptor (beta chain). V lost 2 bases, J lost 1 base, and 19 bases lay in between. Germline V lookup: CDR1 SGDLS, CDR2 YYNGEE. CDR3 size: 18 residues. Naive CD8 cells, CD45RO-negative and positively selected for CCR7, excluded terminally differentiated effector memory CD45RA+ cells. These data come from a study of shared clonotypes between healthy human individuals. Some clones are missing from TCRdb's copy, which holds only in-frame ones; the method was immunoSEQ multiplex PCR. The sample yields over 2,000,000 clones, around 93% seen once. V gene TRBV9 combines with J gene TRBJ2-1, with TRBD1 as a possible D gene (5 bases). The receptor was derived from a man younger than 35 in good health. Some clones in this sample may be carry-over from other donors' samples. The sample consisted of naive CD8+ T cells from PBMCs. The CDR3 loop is CASSVWQGRAGSYNEQFF. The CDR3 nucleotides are TGTGCCAGCAGCGTTTGGCAGGGCCGCGCAGGGTCCTACAATGAGCAGTTCTTC.